Each of the 6 T cell receptor beta chains below was sequenced from the same sample in a study of CD8+ T cells in alopecia areata. RNA was extracted and reverse transcribed into cDNA as the sequencing template. Only in-frame clones appear in the TCRdb table, and some are missing; sequencing was by immunoSEQ multiplex PCR. The repertoire has over 100,000 clones, none seen only once; the ten largest take around 20%. The specimen sequenced was lesional skin. These receptors all come from a C3H/HeJ mouse with alopecia areata. MHC haplotype: H2-k.

A few counts support this clone. Germline and genes here are mouse. The missing CDR3 end, 4 residues past where the read stops, is filled in from the germline J gene. V gene TRBV13-3 combines with J gene TRBJ2-7; no reliable D call. CDR3 length: 13 amino acids. The germline V gene encodes CDR1 NNHDY and CDR2 SYVADS. Partial CDR3 DNA: TGTGCCAGCAGTGACCCTCTCTTATAT. Protein product: CASSDPLLY. In full, the CDR3 is CASSDPLLYEQYF.

This clone was found many times. Mouse names are used for the genes. The part of the CDR3 DNA that was read is TGTGCCAGCACCCGACTGGGGGGGCGTGCT. This translates into CASTRLGGRA. The whole CDR3 region reads CASTRLGGRAEQFF. This chain connects TRBV13-3 to TRBJ2-1, with 12 bases that match TRBD2. The sequenced fragment ends 4 residues before the CDR3 boundary, so the rest is inferred from the germline J gene. The V and J ends lost 6 bases and 6 bases, in that order; junction bases with no gene match: 4. CDR1 NNHDY and CDR2 SYVADS come from the germline V gene. This CDR3 is built from 14 residues.

In its sample, this clone was seen a few times. Mouse names are used for the genes. The read finishes 4 residues shy of the CDR3 end, and the germline J gene is used to complete it. The chain combines TRBV13-3 with TRBJ1-1; possibly TRBD1 for D (5 bases). The V end lost 5 bases, the J end lost 3 bases, and 11 bases lay between the germline ends. This CDR3 contains 13 residues. Germline values: CDR1 NNHDY, CDR2 SYVADS. The CDR3 sequence: CASSRDWDTEVFF. The CDR3 bases that were read are TGTGCCAGCAGCCGGGACTGGGACACA.

On this clone itself: Here the gene names and germline are mouse. The read falls 4 residues short of the CDR3 end, and the missing part is taken from the germline J gene. The rearrangement links TRBV13-1 to TRBJ2-1, with a possible D match to TRBD2 (6 bases). This CDR3 is 14 amino acids long. Germline CDR1 reads NSHNY; CDR2 reads SYGAGN. The V and J ends lost 1 base and 3 bases respectively, with 8 bases between them. The CDR3 loop is CASSDLGPYAEQFF. The sequenced part of the CDR3 DNA is TGTGCCAGCAGTGATCTGGGGCCCTATGCT.

For this clone: Gene names are mouse gene names. CDR3 bases read: TGTGCTAGCAGTAGTGACTGGGGGGAC. Encoded protein: CASSSDWGD. The full CDR3 protein is CASSSDWGDDYTF. V usage is TRBV17 and J usage is TRBJ1-2; a possible D gene is TRBD1 (5 bases). The DNA ends 4 residues before the CDR3 does, and the rest of the CDR3 is filled in from the germline J gene. Germline-derived CDR1 and CDR2 are MNHDT and YYDKIL. The CDR3 totals 13 residues.

This clone was seen repeatedly, ten times or more. The gene names here belong to mouse. Read coverage stops 4 residues before the CDR3 terminus; the germline J gene supplies the remainder. J is TRBJ1-2 and V is TRBV19; a weak D match, TRBD1 (5 bases). V lost 5 bases to trimming and J lost 1 base, with 12 bases between them. The CDR3 covers 14 residues. CDR1 FNHDT and CDR2 SITEND come from the germline V gene (reference sequence). Incomplete CDR3 DNA: TGTGCCAGCAGATCCCCGGACAAAAACTCC. This translates into CASRSPDKNS. The whole CDR3 sequence is CASRSPDKNSDYTF.